This T cell receptor beta chain was recovered during a study of PD-1 blockade in classical Hodgkin lymphoma. CDR1 is SEHNR, CDR2 FQNEAQ, per germline (reference sequence). The CDR3 spans 14 residues. V lost 4 bases to trimming and J lost 9 bases, with 16 bases between them. Profiling relied on immunoSEQ multiplex PCR, and the TCRdb table lists in-frame clones only, not all of them. Among 150,000 or so clones listed, approximately 72% were seen once. To note about this clone: Its specificity is unknown.

The study's findings and limits: Newly diagnosed and completely responding patients shared comparable baseline diversity.

Patients all relapsed after autologous stem cell transplantation, and there was variation in brentuximab vedotin exposure. Complete response, partial response or progressive disease constituted the best responses recorded. The receptor comes from a human donor with classical Hodgkin lymphoma. The chain uses TRBV7-9 and TRBJ2-4; TRBD1 might be the D (6 bases). Source: peripheral blood mononuclear cells (PBMCs), taken before the second cycle of nivolumab. The chain's CDR3 is CASSYDRSRPIQYF. DNA for the CDR3: TGTGCCAGCAGCTACGACAGGTCCCGACCCATTCAGTACTTC.